Here is one T cell receptor beta chain with its context. Its cognate antigen is unknown. The primer mix had 60 Vbeta and 13 Jbeta primers. The repertoire was sequenced with immunoSEQ multiplex PCR; TCRdb's copy has only in-frame clones and lacks some. The table has 200,000 to 250,000 clones, approximately 84% seen once. Those who donated were healthy bone marrow donors. The source of the sample is a study of cytomegalovirus exposure and HLA in healthy donors. Findings of the study overall: A list of around 160 TCR beta chains associated with cytomegalovirus was given. Later analysis identified several of the most significant clusters that appeared linked to common viral pathogens.

The sequencing input was PBMCs. The receptor was isolated from a woman aged 40-49 years in good health and CMV-seronegative.

The CDR3 is CASSERTNNEQFF. The DNA of the CDR3 is TGTGCCAGCAGCGAACGGACTAACAATGAGCAGTTCTTC. The V and J genes are TRBV7-3 and TRBJ2-1; tentatively, D is TRBD2 (6 bases). The CDR3 consists of 13 residues. Trimming shortened V by 5 bases and J by 5 bases, and 10 bases separated the two germline ends. Germline CDR1 reads SGHTA; CDR2 reads FQGTGA.